This TCR beta chain was documented in a study of T cells after yellow fever vaccination. Overall study results and limits: Most primary-vaccination clones reappeared after the booster (just under 98% CD4, approximately 88% CD8).

The CDR3 totals 15 residues. Germline loops: CDR1 SGHNT, CDR2 YENEEA. Trimming shortened V by 1 base and J by 6 bases, and 12 bases separated the two germline ends. The count of this clonotype is one. The antigen is not known. 5'RACE template switching produced TCR cDNA carrying a universal primer site and UMIs. Each CDR3 protein is one row after TCRdb ran MiXCR on the 5' RACE reads. The sample holds 450,000 to 550,000 distinct CDR3 sequences; roughly 22% are singletons and the top ten take about 16%. This TCR was recovered from a man between 18 and 29 years old who received the YFV17D yellow fever vaccine. The V gene is TRBV11-3, the J gene TRBJ2-2; no clear D. Here the sequenced sample was PBMCs, taken around 3 weeks after the first yellow fever vaccination. The CDR3 nucleotides read TGTGCCAGCAGCTTAGGTGGCGGCTCACCCGGGGAGCTGTTTTTT. Residues: CASSLGGGSPGELFF.